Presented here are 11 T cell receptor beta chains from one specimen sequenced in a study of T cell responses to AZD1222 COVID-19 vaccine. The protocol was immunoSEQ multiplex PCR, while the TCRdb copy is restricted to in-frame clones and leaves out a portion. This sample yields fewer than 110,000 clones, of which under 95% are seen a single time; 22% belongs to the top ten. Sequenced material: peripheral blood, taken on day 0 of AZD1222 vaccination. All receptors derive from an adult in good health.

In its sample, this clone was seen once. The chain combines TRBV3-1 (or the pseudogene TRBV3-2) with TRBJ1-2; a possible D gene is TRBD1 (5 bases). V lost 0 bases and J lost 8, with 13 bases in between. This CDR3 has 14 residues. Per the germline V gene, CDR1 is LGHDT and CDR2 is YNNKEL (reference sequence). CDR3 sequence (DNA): TGTGCCAGCAGCCAAGATAATACAGGCGGGGGCTACACCTTC. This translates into CASSQDNTGGGYTF.

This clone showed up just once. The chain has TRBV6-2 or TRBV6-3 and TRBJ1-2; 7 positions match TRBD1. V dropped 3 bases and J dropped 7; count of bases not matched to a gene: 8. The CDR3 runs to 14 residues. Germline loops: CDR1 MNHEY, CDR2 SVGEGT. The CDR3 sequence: CASSYWQGGFGYTF. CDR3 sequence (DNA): TGTGCCAGCAGTTATTGGCAGGGGGGTTTTGGCTACACCTTC.

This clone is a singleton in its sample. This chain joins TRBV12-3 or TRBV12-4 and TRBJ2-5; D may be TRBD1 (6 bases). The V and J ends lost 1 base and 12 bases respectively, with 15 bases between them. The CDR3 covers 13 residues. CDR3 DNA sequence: TGTGCCAGCAGTTTAGGAGGGGGACCCCTGGAGTACTTC. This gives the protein CASSLGGGPLEYF.

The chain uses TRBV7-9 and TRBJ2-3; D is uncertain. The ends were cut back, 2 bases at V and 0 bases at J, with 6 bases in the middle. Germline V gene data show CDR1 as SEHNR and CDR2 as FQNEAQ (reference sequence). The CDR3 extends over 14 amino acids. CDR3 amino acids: CASSLLWSTDTQYF. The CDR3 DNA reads TGTGCCAGCAGCTTACTGTGGAGCACAGATACGCAGTATTTT.

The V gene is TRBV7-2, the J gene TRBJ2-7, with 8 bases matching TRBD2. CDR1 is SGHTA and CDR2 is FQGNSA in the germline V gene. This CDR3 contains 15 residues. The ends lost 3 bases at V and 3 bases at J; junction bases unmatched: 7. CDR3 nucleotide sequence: TGTGCCAGCAGCTTTAACAGCGGGGGCGACTACGAGCAGTACTTC. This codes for CASSFNSGGDYEQYF.

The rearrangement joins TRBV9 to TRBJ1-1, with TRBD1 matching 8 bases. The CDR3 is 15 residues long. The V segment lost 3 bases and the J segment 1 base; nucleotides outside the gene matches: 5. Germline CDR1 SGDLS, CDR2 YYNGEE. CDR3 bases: TGTGCCAGCAGCGCCCGGACAGGGTCGAACACTGAAGCTTTCTTT. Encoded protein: CASSARTGSNTEAFF. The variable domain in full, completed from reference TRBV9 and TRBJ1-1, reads DSGVTQTPKHLITATGQRVTLRCSPRSGDLSVYWYQQSLDQGLQFLIQYYNGEERAKGNILERFSAQQFPDLHSELNLSSLELGDSALYFCASSARTGSNTEAFFGQGTRLTVV.

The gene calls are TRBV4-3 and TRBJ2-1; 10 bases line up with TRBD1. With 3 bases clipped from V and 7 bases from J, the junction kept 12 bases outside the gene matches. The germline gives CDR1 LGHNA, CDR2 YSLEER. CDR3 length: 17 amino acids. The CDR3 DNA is TGCGCCAGCAGCCATGGGGGTCGAGACAGGGGGCTGAATGAGCAGTTCTTC. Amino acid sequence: CASSHGGRDRGLNEQFF.

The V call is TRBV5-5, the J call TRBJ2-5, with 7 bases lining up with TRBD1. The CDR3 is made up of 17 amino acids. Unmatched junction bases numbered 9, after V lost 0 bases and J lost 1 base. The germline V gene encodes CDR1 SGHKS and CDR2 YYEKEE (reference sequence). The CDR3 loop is CASSLAPQGIPQETQYF. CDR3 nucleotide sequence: TGTGCCAGCAGCTTGGCCCCACAGGGGATTCCCCAAGAGACCCAGTACTTC.

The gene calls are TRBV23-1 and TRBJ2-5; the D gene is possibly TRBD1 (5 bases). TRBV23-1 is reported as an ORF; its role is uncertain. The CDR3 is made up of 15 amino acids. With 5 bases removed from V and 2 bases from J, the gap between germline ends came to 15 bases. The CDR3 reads CASSRGRYHQETQYF. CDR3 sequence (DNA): TGCGCCAGCAGTAGGGGTAGGTATCATCAAGAGACCCAGTACTTC.

This CDR3 reads CASSLRLRTDTQYF. CDR3 DNA sequence: TGCGCCAGCAGCCTCCGACTGCGCACAGATACGCAGTATTTT. This chain uses TRBV4-3 with TRBJ2-3; no definite D call. The CDR3 is made up of 14 amino acids. Trimming removed 4 bases from V and 1 base from J, with 9 bases in between. Germline-derived CDR1 and CDR2 are LGHNA and YSLEER.

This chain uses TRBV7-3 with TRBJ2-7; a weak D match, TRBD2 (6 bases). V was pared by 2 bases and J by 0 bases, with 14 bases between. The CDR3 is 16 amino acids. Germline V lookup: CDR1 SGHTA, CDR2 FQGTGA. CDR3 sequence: CASSLEGTSSSYEQYF. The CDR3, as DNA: TGTGCCAGCAGCTTAGAGGGGACTTCCAGCTCCTACGAGCAGTACTTC.